This TCR beta chain was sequenced during a study of blood T cell repertoires in COVID-19. Turning to the study itself: T cells, B-cell-depleted T cells, or PBMCs provided the cDNA or gDNA that served as material.

Profiled with immunoSEQ multiplex PCR; TCRdb holds only in-frame clones, not every one. The table lists just over 200,000 clones, about three quarters of them singletons, with 5.5% in the top ten. Germline V gives CDR1 MNHNY, CDR2 SVGAGI (reference sequence). CDR3 length: 16 amino acids. V was shortened by 0 bases and J by 9 bases, with 15 bases between the two germline ends. This receptor was obtained from a woman aged 70-85 years with acute or convalescent COVID-19. The chain is built from TRBV6-6 and TRBJ1-6; maybe TRBD1 (6 bases). Material for sequencing was peripheral blood. This CDR3 is CASSYSMRQELSPLHF. Written as DNA, the CDR3 is TGTGCCAGCAGTTACTCGATGAGACAGGAACTTTCACCCCTCCACTTT.